Following are 4 T cell receptor beta chains from one sample sequenced in a study of T-cell reconstitution after alpha-beta-depleted transplantation in children (dated by TCRdb to about 2016). This specimen's treatment or condition label, per the study, means: allogeneic hematopoietic cell transplantation with graft depleted of TCRalphabeta T cells and CD19 B cells. Library preparation was by PCR. Sequencing was carried out with an Illumina HiSeq 2500. To normalize quantification of the TCRbeta repertoire, the TCR libraries were built with molecular barcoding that relied on unique molecular identifiers. TCRdb reworked the public reads: Q25 trimming with fastp, MiXCR clone assembly, productive beta chains retained. Every distinct CDR3 protein forms one entry, paired with its most common genes and DNA. The sample table holds approximately 500,000 distinct CDR3 sequences, of which 8% to 11% were seen once. About 2.1% of the sample is held by the ten biggest clonotypes.

The specimen comprised PBMCs, sampled before TCRalphabeta/CD19-depleted stem cell transplant. All receptors come from a child aged 2-15 years with inherited bone marrow failure, due to receive a stem cell transplant.

This clonotype was recorded at least ten times. The V gene is TRBV4-2, the J gene TRBJ2-5; 8 nucleotides line up with TRBD2. This CDR3 has 15 amino acids. CDR1 LGHNA and CDR2 YNFKEQ come from the germline V gene. Unmatched junction bases numbered 5, after V lost 1 base and J lost 4 bases. The CDR3 nucleotides read TGTGCCAGCAGCCAAGCGGGACTAGGAGTAGAGACCCAGTACTTC. This sequence encodes CASSQAGLGVETQYF.

This clonotype was picked up a small number of times. This chain connects TRBV30 to TRBJ1-1, with D perhaps TRBD1 (6 bases). This CDR3 has 13 residues. The V and J ends lost 3 bases and 6 bases respectively, with 14 bases between them. CDR1 GTSNPN and CDR2 SVGIG come from the germline V gene (reference sequence). The CDR3 loop reads CAWRREGVAEAFF. DNA of the CDR3: TGTGCCTGGAGAAGGGAGGGGGTGGCTGAAGCTTTCTTT.

The chain has TRBV19 and TRBJ2-1, with unresolved D. V was cut by 5 bases and J by 3 bases, with 8 bases left in between. Germline values: CDR1 LNHDA, CDR2 SQIVND (reference sequence). The CDR3 sequence is 13 residues long. DNA of the CDR3: TGTGCCAGTAGTTCCTCAAACTACAATGAGCAGTTCTTC. The encoded protein is CASSSSNYNEQFF.

This clonotype has a count of ten or more. V usage is TRBV27 and J usage is TRBJ2-3; TRBD2 is a possible D gene (6 bases). Trimming took off 3 bases at V and 3 bases at J, with 13 bases between the two ends. Per germline, CDR1 MNHEY and CDR2 SMNVEV (reference sequence). CDR3 length: 15 amino acids. The CDR3 DNA reads TGTGCCAGCAGTTTCGGAGGGCCCTCAACAGATACGCAGTATTTT. Its translation: CASSFGGPSTDTQYF.